Listed below are T cell receptor beta chains from one sample, sequenced in a study of T cell repertoires in cytomegalovirus infection. TCRdb fed the reads into MiXCR, producing one record per CDR3 protein. The table has approximately 320,000 distinct CDR3 sequences, roughly 9.5% seen once. Sequenced sample: PBMCs. The receptors originated from a human donor in good health (CMV status not recorded). Some clones in this sample may be carry-over from other donors' samples. Both conserved end residues are part of each CDR3. Fields, in order: V gene, J gene, D gene, clone size, CDR3 protein, CDR3 DNA. The D gene is left open where the match is weak. Only part of the rows carry a size: once, few, many, or a class if the clone is expanded.

>TRBV19|TRBJ2-1|NA|NA
CASSIARAEQFF
TGTGCCAGTAGTATAGCGAGGGCGGAGCAGTTCTTC
>TRBV20-1|TRBJ2-7|TRBD2|NA
CSARELAGEYF
TGCAGTGCTAGAGAACTAGCGGGAGAGTACTTC
>TRBV6-6|TRBJ2-1|NA|NA
CASSYRGLPENEQFF
TGTGCCAGCAGTTATCGGGGACTGCCTGAAAATGAGCAGTTCTTC
>TRBV6-2/TRBV6-3|TRBJ2-4|NA|few
CASSLTRTEGNIQYF
TGTGCCAGCAGTTTGACAAGGACAGAGGGAAACATTCAGTACTTC
>TRBV4-1|TRBJ1-2|NA|few
CASSQPRDTYGYTF
TGCGCCAGCAGCCAACCCCGGGACACCTATGGCTACACCTTC
>TRBV7-2|TRBJ2-2|NA|few
CASSLAAAGGGELFF
TGTGCCAGCAGCTTAGCGGCCGCTGGAGGCGGGGAGCTGTTTTTT
>TRBV6-2/TRBV6-3|TRBJ1-5|TRBD1|many
CASSRGTGGYSNQPQHF
TGTGCCAGCAGCCGCGGGACAGGGGGATATAGCAATCAGCCCCAGCATTTT
>TRBV7-2|TRBJ2-3|NA|many
CASSAARTSTGRTDTQYF
TGTGCCAGCAGCGCCGCCCGGACGTCGACAGGACGCACAGATACGCAGTATTTT
>TRBV28|TRBJ2-1|TRBD2|few
CANSGGGDNEQFF
TGTGCCAACTCTGGGGGGGGGGACAATGAGCAGTTCTTC
>TRBV7-2|TRBJ2-3|TRBD2|many
CASSPTRGGGLVTQYF
TGTGCCAGCAGCCCCACCCGGGGGGGGGGATTGGTTACGCAGTATTTT
>TRBV7-8|TRBJ2-1|TRBD2|NA
CASSLATRPGGSWNEQFF
TGTGCCAGCAGCTTAGCTACACGCCCCGGCGGGAGCTGGAATGAGCAGTTCTTC
>TRBV28|TRBJ2-7|NA|NA
CASSLWQGTYEQYF
TGTGCCAGCAGTTTATGGCAGGGAACCTACGAGCAGTACTTC
>TRBV15|TRBJ2-2|NA|NA
CATRQASTGELFF
TGTGCCACCAGGCAAGCGAGCACCGGGGAGCTGTTTTTT
>TRBV7-9|TRBJ2-2|NA|NA
CASRSTGPNTGELFF
TGTGCCAGCAGGTCCACAGGGCCGAACACCGGGGAGCTGTTTTTT
>TRBV7-2|TRBJ2-3|NA|NA
CASRPTFTDTQYF
TGTGCCAGCAGACCGACCTTCACAGATACGCAGTATTTT
>TRBV7-3|TRBJ2-5|TRBD2|few
CASSLRAPTWERGAATQYF
TGTGCCAGCAGCTTAAGGGCCCCTACTTGGGAGCGGGGGGCCGCGACCCAGTACTTC
>TRBV7-8|TRBJ2-7|TRBD2|many
CASSPNSGPSYEQYF
TGTGCCAGCAGCCCTAATAGCGGGCCATCCTACGAGCAGTACTTC